Presented here are 16 T cell receptor beta chains from one specimen sequenced in a study of tumor-infiltrating lymphocytes in primary liver carcinoma. Priming with a constant-region primer yielded TCR beta cDNA from about 500 ng total RNA. A slightly modified ARM-PCR protocol with three nested multiplex PCR rounds produced these TCR beta libraries. Running roughly 10 cycles apiece, the first two PCR rounds relied on TRBV1-TRBV30 forward primers together with a C-beta reverse primer. TCRdb passed the multiplex PCR reads through MiXCR, listing each CDR3 protein once. The sample lists almost 200,000 distinct CDR3 sequences, roughly two thirds occurring once. Unsorted whole blood served as the source of blood RNA, and germline DNA was extracted as well. The sequenced material came from peripheral blood. The receptors here all came from a woman aged 55-69 years with primary liver carcinoma and hepatitis B virus infection.

For this clonotype: Just one base apart from a much larger clone, this may be a read error. Because it lacks the conserved phenylalanine or tryptophan at the end, this CDR3 is likely a read error. V gene TRBV5-6 combines with J gene TRBJ2-7; D is possibly TRBD2 (5 bases). Per germline, CDR1 SGHDT and CDR2 YYEEEE. The CDR3 covers 13 residues. Trimming removed 1 base at V and 2 bases at J, with 7 bases between. The CDR3 region is CASSLRGTYEQYL. For the CDR3, the DNA is TGTGCCAGCAGCTTGCGAGGGACCTACGAGCAGTACCTC.

On this clonotype itself: Being one base from a much bigger clone, this may be a read error. This chain joins TRBV4-2 and TRBJ2-2, with D tentatively TRBD2 (6 bases). The CDR3 contains 18 residues. Trimming cost V 0 bases and J 0 bases, with 14 bases left between them. The V gene's germline CDR1 is LGHNA and CDR2 YNFKEQ. The CDR3, as DNA: TGTGCCAGCAGCCAAGATCCATGCGGGATATCGAACACCGGGGAGCTGTTTTTT. Translated, it gives CASSQDPCGISNTGELFF.

This clonotype showed up just a few times. The chain joins TRBV30 to TRBJ1-2; D is unresolved. With 3 bases removed from V and 1 base from J, the gap between germline ends came to 12 bases. The CDR3 totals 14 residues. Germline loops: CDR1 GTSNPN, CDR2 SVGIG (reference sequence). CDR3 protein: CAWRGIWINYGYTF. The CDR3 nucleotides read TGTGCCTGGAGAGGGATTTGGATTAACTATGGCTACACCTTC.

Turning to this clonotype: An end of the junction differs from the germline gene, which may be a read error. This sequence joins TRBV5-1 and TRBJ2-6, with a possible D match to TRBD1 (6 bases). CDR3 length equals 18 residues. Looked up from germline, CDR1 is SGHRS and CDR2 is YFSETQ. The CDR3 sequence is CASSWQTGRPSGANVPTF. In DNA form, the CDR3 reads TGCGCCAGCAGCTGGCAGACAGGCAGACCCTCTGGGGCCAACGTCCCGACTTTC. The full variable domain, in which reference TRBV5-1 and TRBJ2-6 provide the parts outside the CDR3, is KAGVTQTPRYLIKTRGQQVTLSCSPISGHRSVSWYQQTPGQGLQFLFEYFSETQRNKGNFPGRFSGRQFSNSRSEMNVSTLELGDSALYLCASSWQTGRPSGANVPTFGAGSRLTVL.

This clonotype was picked up many times. This sequence joins TRBV5-6 and TRBJ2-1, with TRBD1 matching 10 bases. Looked up from germline, CDR1 is SGHDT and CDR2 is YYEEEE. CDR3 length equals 16 residues. V trimming: 4 bases; J trimming: 4 bases; junction bases outside the gene matches: 8. CDR3 coding DNA: TGTGCCAGCAGCCTGCCGGGACAGGGGATGTACAATGAGCAGTTCTTC. It is translated as CASSLPGQGMYNEQFF.

J is TRBJ2-1 and V is TRBV5-1; TRBD2 matches 8 bases. The CDR3 has 16 residues. V was pared by 1 base and J by 8 bases, with 11 bases of the junction left unmatched. Germline V gene sequence: CDR1 SGHRS, CDR2 YFSETQ. The CDR3 region has the DNA TGCGCCAGCAGCTTGAGGGGGGCGGGAGGCCTCGATGAGCAGTTCTTC. Translated, it gives CASSLRGAGGLDEQFF.

Of note for this clonotype: A much larger clone lies one base from this, so it may be a read error. CDR3 loop: CASSLRENAEAFF. The DNA of the CDR3 is TGTGCCAGCAGCTTGAGAGAGAACGCTGAAGCTTTCTTT. The rearrangement links TRBV11-2 to TRBJ1-1; D call uncertain. Germline CDR1 and CDR2: SGHAT and FQNNGV. The CDR3 contains 13 residues.

This clonotype was seen a single time. This rearrangement joins TRBV5-1 to TRBJ2-3; D call uncertain. The CDR3 sequence is 13 residues long. V lost 1 base and J 6 bases, leaving 9 bases between the germline ends. CDR1 is SGHRS and CDR2 is YFSETQ in the germline V gene. The CDR3 reads CASSLTPGDTQYF. As DNA, the CDR3 is TGCGCCAGCAGCTTGACCCCCGGGGATACGCAGTATTTT.

In regard to this clonotype: One end of the junction fails to match germline, which may point to a read error. The J gene is TRBJ2-5, the V gene TRBV30; D is perhaps TRBD1 (6 bases). From germline, CDR1 is GTSNPN and CDR2 SVGIG (reference sequence). This CDR3 region has 13 residues. CDR3 sequence (DNA): TGCGCCTGGACCAGGGGTGGGCGGGAGACCCAGTACTTC. As protein: CAWTRGGRETQYF. Together with reference TRBV30 and TRBJ2-5, the CDR3 gives the full variable domain: SQTIHQWPATLVQPVGSPLSLECTVEGTSNPNLYWYRQAAGRGLQLLFYSVGIGQISSEVPQNLSASRPQDRQFILSSKKLLLSDSGFYLCAWTRGGRETQYFGPGTRLLVL.

On this clonotype: At one end, the junction sequence differs from germline, possibly due to a read error. The chain employs TRBV11-2 and TRBJ1-6; no firm D call. The germline CDR1 and CDR2 sequences are SGHAT and FQNNGV. CDR3 length: 13 residues. The CDR3: CASSLDPGPPLRF. The CDR3 DNA reads as TGTGCCAGCAGCTTAGATCCGGGCCCACCCCTCCGCTTT.

This clonotype came up a few times. The genes are TRBV7-9 and TRBJ2-7; 12 positions agree with TRBD1. CDR1 is SEHNR and CDR2 is FQNEAQ in the germline V gene (reference sequence). This CDR3 region has 16 residues. J lost 3 bases, V lost 5 bases, and 8 bases had no gene match. Here the CDR3 reads CASSPGTGGSYYEQYF. Written as DNA, the CDR3 is TGTGCCAGCAGCCCCGGGACAGGGGGCTCTTACTACGAGCAGTACTTC.

Comment on this clonotype: One base away lies a much larger clone, so this may be a sequencing read error. The chain combines TRBV6-5 with TRBJ1-1; D unresolved. Germline-derived CDR1 and CDR2 are MNHEY and SVGAGI. The CDR3 extends over 13 amino acids. The CDR3 loop reads CASNYTGNTEAFF. CDR3 nucleotide sequence: TGTGCCAGCAATTACACGGGAAACACTGAAGCTTTCTTT.

As regards this clonotype: Its ends do not fully match the called genes, so a read error is possible. This chain connects TRBV5-1 to TRBJ2-3; D is unresolved. Germline CDR1 reads SGHRS; CDR2 reads YFSETQ. The CDR3 spans 13 residues. CDR3 sequence reads: CASSLTHTATQYF. DNA of the CDR3: TGCGCCAGCAGCTTGACTCACACAGCTACGCAGTATTTT.

This clonotype has more than one count but fewer than ten. One junction end does not reproduce the germline sequence, and a read error may be involved. The V call is TRBV11-2, the J call TRBJ2-7, with a possible D match to TRBD1 (5 bases). The CDR3 sequence is 13 residues long. Germline assignment: CDR1 SGHAT and CDR2 FQNNGV. CDR3 residues: CTSSQGAGREQYF. The CDR3 coding sequence is TGTACCAGCAGCCAAGGGGCAGGGCGTGAGCAGTATTTC.

About this clonotype itself: A read error is likely, as this CDR3 ends without the conserved phenylalanine or tryptophan. This rearrangement joins TRBV5-4 to TRBJ1-6; D is ambiguous. The germline CDR1 and CDR2 sequences are SGHNT and YYREEE (reference sequence). The CDR3 contains 14 residues. The ends were cut back, 4 bases at V and 7 bases at J, with 12 bases in the middle. CDR3 sequence: CASSREQLNSPLHI. CDR3 bases: TGTGCCAGCAGCCGCGAACAATTAAATTCACCCCTCCACATT.

The chain carries TRBV6-5 and TRBJ2-5, with D perhaps TRBD1 (5 bases). The CDR3 extends over 14 amino acids. Trimming pared 4 bases from V and 5 bases from J, leaving 14 bases between. CDR1 is MNHEY and CDR2 is SVGAGI in the germline V gene. The CDR3 here is CASSWARARETQYF. As DNA, the CDR3 is TGTGCCAGCAGTTGGGCCAGGGCCCGGGAGACCCAGTACTTC.